What follows describes a single TCR beta chain. V trimming: 4 bases; J trimming: 0 bases; junction bases outside the gene matches: 7. The germline V gene encodes CDR1 SGHDT and CDR2 YYEEEE. The CDR3 extends over 15 amino acids. The data were produced by immunoSEQ multiplex PCR, yet TCRdb's version contains in-frame clones alone and is incomplete. The data show more than 400,000 clones, about nine tenths seen once. This entry belongs to a study of blood T cell repertoires in COVID-19. Across the study: The samples span acute and convalescent COVID-19 from the United States, Italy and Spain. From T cells, B-cell-depleted T cells, or PBMCs came the material, which was cDNA or gDNA.

Self-reported history from a screening survey and questionnaire set each donor's cohort. The receptor comes from a man in his late teens or twenties who had recovered from COVID-19. The chain recombines TRBV5-6 with TRBJ2-7; 7 bases line up with TRBD2. The sample comprised PBMCs or T cells enriched from blood (not recorded which). The CDR3 region has the DNA TGTGCCAGCAGCCCAATTACTAGCGACTCCTACGAGCAGTACTTC. Residues: CASSPITSDSYEQYF. Filled out from reference TRBV5-6 and TRBJ2-7, the complete variable domain reads DAGVTQSPTHLIKTRGQQVTLRCSPKSGHDTVSWYQQALGQGPQFIFQYYEEEERQRGNFPDRFSGHQFPNYSSELNVNALLLGDSALYLCASSPITSDSYEQYFGPGTRLTVT.